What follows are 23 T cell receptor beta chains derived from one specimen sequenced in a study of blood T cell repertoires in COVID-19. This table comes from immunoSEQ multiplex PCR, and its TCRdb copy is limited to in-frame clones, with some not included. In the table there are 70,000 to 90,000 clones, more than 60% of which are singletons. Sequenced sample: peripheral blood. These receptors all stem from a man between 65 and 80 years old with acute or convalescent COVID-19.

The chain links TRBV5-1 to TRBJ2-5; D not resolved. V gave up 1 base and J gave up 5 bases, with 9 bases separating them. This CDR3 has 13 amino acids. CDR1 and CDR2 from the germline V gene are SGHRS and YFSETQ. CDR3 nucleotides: TGCGCCAGCAGCTTGCAGGTTTTGGAGACCCAGTACTTC. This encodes CASSLQVLETQYF.

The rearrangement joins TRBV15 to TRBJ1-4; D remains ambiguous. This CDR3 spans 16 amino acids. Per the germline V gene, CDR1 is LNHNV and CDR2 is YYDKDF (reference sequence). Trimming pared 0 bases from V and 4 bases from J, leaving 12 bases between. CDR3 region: CATSRDQAQSNEKLFF. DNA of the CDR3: TGTGCCACCAGCAGAGATCAGGCACAGAGTAATGAAAAACTGTTTTTT.

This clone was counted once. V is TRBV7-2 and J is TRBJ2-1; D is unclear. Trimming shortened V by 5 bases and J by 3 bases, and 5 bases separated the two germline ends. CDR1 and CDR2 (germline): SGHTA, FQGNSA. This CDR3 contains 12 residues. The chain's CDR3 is CASSAVYNEQFF. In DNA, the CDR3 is TGTGCCAGCAGCGCGGTCTACAATGAGCAGTTCTTC.

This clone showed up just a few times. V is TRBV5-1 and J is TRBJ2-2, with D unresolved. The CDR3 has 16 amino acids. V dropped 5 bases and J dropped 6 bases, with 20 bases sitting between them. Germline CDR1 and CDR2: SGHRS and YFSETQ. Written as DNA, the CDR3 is TGCGCCAGCAGAGCCTCGGGTAGTCCGAGTCCCGGGGAGCTGTTTTTT. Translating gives CASRASGSPSPGELFF.

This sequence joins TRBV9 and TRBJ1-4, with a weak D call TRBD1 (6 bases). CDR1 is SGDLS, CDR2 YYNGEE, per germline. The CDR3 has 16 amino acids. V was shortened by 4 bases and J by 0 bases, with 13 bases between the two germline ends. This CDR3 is CASSLGQSPTNEKLFF. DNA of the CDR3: TGTGCCAGCAGCCTTGGACAGAGCCCAACTAATGAAAAACTGTTTTTT. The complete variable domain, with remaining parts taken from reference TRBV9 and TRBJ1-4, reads DSGVTQTPKHLITATGQRVTLRCSPRSGDLSVYWYQQSLDQGLQFLIQYYNGEERAKGNILERFSAQQFPDLHSELNLSSLELGDSALYFCASSLGQSPTNEKLFFGSGTQLSVL.

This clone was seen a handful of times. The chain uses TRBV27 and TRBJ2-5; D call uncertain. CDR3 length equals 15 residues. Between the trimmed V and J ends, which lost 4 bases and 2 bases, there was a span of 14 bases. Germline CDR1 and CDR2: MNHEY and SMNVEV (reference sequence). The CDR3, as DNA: TGTGCCAGCAGTTCGCTAGGCCGGCGACAAGAGACCCAGTACTTC. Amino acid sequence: CASSSLGRRQETQYF.

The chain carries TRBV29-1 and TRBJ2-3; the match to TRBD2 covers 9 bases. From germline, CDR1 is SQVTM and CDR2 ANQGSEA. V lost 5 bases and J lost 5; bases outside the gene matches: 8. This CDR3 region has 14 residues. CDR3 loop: CSVCAGGPIDTQYF. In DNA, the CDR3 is TGCAGCGTTTGCGCGGGGGGGCCAATAGATACGCAGTATTTT.

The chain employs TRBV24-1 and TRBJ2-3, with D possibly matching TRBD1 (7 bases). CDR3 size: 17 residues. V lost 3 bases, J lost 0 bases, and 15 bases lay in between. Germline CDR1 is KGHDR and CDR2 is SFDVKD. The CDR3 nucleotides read TGTGCCACCAGTGATACCCGACAGGGACTCAGCACAGATACGCAGTATTTT. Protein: CATSDTRQGLSTDTQYF.

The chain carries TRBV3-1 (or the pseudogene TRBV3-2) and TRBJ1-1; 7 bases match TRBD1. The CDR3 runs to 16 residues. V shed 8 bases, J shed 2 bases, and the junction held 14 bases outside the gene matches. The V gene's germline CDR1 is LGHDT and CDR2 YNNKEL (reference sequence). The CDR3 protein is CASPKDKGQQNTEAFF. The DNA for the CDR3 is TGTGCCAGCCCGAAAGATAAGGGACAGCAAAACACTGAAGCTTTCTTT.

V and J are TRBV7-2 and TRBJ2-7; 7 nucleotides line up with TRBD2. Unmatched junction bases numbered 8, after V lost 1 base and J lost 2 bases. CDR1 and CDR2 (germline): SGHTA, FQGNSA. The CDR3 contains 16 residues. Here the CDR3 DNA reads TGTGCCAGCAGCTTAGGAGGAGCTAGCGGAACCTACGAGCAGTACTTC. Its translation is CASSLGGASGTYEQYF. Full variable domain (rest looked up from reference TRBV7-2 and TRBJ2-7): GAGVSQSPSNKVTEKGKDVELRCDPISGHTALYWYRQSLGQGLEFLIYFQGNSAPDKSGLPSDRFSAERTGGSVSTLTIQRTQQEDSAVYLCASSLGGASGTYEQYFGPGTRLTVT.

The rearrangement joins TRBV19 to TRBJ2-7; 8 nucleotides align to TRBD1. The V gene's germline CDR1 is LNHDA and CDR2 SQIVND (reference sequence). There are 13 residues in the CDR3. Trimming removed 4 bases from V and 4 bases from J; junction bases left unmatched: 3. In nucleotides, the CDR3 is TGTGCCAGTAGTACAGGGGGCGGATACGAGCAGTACGTC. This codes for CASSTGGGYEQYV.

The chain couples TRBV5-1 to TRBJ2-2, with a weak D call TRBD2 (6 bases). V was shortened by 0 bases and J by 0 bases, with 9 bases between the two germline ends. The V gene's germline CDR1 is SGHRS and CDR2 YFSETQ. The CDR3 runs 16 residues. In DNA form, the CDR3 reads TGCGCCAGCAGCTTGGGAGGACTATCGAACACCGGGGAGCTGTTTTTT. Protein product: CASSLGGLSNTGELFF.

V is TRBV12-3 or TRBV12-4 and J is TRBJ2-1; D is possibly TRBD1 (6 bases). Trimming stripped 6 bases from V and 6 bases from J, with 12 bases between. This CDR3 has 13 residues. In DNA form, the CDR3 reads TGTGCCAGCAGCTACAGGGTTGGCAATGAGCAGTTCTTC. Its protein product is CASSYRVGNEQFF.

In nucleotides, the CDR3 is TGTGCCAGCAGCCCTATAGGCCAGGGGTACGGGGAGCTGTTTTTT. It yields the protein CASSPIGQGYGELFF. The chain links TRBV7-9 to TRBJ2-2; a weak D match, TRBD1 (6 bases). CDR1 and CDR2 (germline): SEHNR, FQNEAQ (reference sequence). The CDR3 runs 15 residues. Trimming cost V 5 bases and J 7 bases, with 17 bases left between them.

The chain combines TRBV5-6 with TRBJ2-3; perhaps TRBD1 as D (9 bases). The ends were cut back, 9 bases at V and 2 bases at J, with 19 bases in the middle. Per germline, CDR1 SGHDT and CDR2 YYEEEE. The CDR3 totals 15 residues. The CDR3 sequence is CATGGGQGNTDTQYF. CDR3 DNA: TGTGCCACCGGGGGGGGACAGGGAAACACAGATACGCAGTATTTT.

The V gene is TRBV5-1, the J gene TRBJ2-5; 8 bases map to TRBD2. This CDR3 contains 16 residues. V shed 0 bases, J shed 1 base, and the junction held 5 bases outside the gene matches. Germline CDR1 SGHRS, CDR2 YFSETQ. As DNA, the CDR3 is TGCGCCAGCAGCTTGGAGCCGGGGGGGCCCCAAGAGACCCAGTACTTC. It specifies CASSLEPGGPQETQYF.

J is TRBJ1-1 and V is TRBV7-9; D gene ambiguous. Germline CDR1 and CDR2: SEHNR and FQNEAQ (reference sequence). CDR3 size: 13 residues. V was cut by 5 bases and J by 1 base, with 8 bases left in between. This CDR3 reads CASSLTQNTEAFF. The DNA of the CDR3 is TGTGCCAGCAGCCTCACACAGAACACTGAAGCTTTCTTT.

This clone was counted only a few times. The CDR3 here is CASSLDSNTEAFF. CDR3 in DNA: TGCGCCAGCAGCTTGGATAGTAACACTGAAGCTTTCTTT. The chain uses TRBV5-1 and TRBJ1-1; D is ambiguous. Germline-derived CDR1 and CDR2 are SGHRS and YFSETQ. The germline V and J ends were trimmed by 0 bases and 2 bases, with 5 bases remaining between them. The CDR3 extends over 13 amino acids.

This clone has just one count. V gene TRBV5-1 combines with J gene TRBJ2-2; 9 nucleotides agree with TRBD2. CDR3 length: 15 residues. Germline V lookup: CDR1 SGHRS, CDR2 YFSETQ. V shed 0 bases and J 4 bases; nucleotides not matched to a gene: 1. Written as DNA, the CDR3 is TGCGCCAGCAGCTTGGCTAGCGGGGTCACCGGGGAGCTGTTTTTT. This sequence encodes CASSLASGVTGELFF. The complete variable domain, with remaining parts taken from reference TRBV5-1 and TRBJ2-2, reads KAGVTQTPRYLIKTRGQQVTLSCSPISGHRSVSWYQQTPGQGLQFLFEYFSETQRNKGNFPGRFSGRQFSNSRSEMNVSTLELGDSALYLCASSLASGVTGELFFGEGSRLTVL.

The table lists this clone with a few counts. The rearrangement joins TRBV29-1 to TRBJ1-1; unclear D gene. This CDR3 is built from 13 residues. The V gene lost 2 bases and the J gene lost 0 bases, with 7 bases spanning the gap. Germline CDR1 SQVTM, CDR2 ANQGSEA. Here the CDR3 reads CSVERGMNTEAFF. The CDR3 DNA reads TGCAGCGTTGAAAGAGGTATGAACACTGAAGCTTTCTTT.

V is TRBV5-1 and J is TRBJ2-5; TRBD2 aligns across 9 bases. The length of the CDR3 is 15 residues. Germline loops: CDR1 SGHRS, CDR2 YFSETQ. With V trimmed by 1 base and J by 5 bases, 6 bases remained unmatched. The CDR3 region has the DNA TGCGCCAGCAGCTTGAGGGCTAGCGGGGAGGAGACCCAGTACTTC. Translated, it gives CASSLRASGEETQYF.

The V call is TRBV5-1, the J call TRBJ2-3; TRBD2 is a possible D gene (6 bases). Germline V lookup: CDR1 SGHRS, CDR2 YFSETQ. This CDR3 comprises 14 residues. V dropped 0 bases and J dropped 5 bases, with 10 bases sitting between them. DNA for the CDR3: TGCGCCAGCAGCTTGGGCAGGAGGGGAGATACGCAGTATTTT. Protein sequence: CASSLGRRGDTQYF.

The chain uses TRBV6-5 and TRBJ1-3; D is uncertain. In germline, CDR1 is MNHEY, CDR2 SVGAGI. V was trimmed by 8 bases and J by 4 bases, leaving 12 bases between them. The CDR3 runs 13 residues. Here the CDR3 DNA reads TGTGCCAGCCAGGAAGGAGGGGGAAACACCATATATTTT. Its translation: CASQEGGGNTIYF.